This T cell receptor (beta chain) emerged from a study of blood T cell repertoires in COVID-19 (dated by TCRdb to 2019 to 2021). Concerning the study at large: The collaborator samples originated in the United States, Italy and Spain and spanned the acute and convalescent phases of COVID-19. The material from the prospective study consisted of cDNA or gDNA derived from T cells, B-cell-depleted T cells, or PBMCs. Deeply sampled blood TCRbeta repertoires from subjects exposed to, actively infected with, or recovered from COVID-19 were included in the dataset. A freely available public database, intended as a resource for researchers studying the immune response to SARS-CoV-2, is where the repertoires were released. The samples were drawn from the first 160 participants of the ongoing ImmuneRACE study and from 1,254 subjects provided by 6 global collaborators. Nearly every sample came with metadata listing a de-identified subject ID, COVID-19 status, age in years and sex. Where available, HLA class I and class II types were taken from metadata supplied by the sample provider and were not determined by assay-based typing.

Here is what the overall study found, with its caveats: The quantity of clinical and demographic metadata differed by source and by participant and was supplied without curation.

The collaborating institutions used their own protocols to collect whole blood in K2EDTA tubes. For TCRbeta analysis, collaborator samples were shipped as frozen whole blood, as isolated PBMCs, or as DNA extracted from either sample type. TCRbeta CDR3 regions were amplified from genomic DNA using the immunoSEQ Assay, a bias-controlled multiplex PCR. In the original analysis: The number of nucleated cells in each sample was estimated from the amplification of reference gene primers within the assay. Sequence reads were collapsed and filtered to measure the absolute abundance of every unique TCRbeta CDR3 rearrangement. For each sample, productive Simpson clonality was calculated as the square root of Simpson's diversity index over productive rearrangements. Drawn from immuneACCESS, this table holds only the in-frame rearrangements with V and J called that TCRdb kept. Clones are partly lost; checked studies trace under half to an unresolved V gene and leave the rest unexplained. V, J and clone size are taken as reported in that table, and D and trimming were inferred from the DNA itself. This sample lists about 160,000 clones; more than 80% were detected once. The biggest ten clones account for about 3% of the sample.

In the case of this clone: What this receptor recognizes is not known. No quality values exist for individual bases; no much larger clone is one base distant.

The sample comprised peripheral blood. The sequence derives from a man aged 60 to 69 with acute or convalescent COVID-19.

The CDR3 protein sequence reads: CASSQEVEGGNSPLHF. Here is the DNA: TGTGCCAGCAGCCAAGAGGTTGAGGGAGGGAATTCACCCCTCCACTTT. Rearrangement joined TRBV4-2 to TRBJ1-6, with the D gene too uncertain to name. The CDR3 goes from the cysteine to the phenylalanine over 16 residues. Only CDR3 DNA is held: 48 bases, read in frame from base 1. The germline V gene encodes CDR1 LGHNA and CDR2 YNFKEQ. The trim is 0 bases for V and 7 bases for J, with a gap of 13 bases between the germline ends.